These 26 T cell receptor beta chains share one sample of origin, sequenced in a study of T cells in localized non-small cell lung cancer (dated by TCRdb to 2018 to 2020). Preparation of the library involved the immunoSEQ multiplex PCR assay. Not all clones reach the TCRdb copy of this immuneACCESS table, which keeps in-frame sequences only. Checked studies attribute under half of the gap to unresolved V genes and leave the rest unexplained. The sample table contains about 52,000 clones; only one count was recorded for around 87% of them. The ten largest make up roughly 16% of the sample. Sequences were derived from PBMCs, sampled before any cancer treatment. The source of these receptors is a female donor with stage II lung adenocarcinoma.

The chain combines TRBV6-1 with TRBJ2-1, with 7 positions matching TRBD1. Germline V gene sequence: CDR1 MNHNS, CDR2 SASEGT. J lost 3 bases, V lost 6 bases, and 8 bases had no gene match. The CDR3 sequence is 15 residues long. CDR3 loop: CASSRRDSDYNEQFF. The CDR3 nucleotides read TGTGCCAGCAGCCGCCGGGACAGTGACTACAATGAGCAGTTCTTC.

V gene TRBV7-9 combines with J gene TRBJ1-3; D is undetermined. V shed 1 base and J shed 4 bases, with 5 bases lying between them. CDR1 is SEHNR and CDR2 is FQNEAQ in the germline V gene (reference sequence). This CDR3 is 13 amino acids long. The CDR3 sequence: CASSLGEGNTIYF. The CDR3 bases are TGTGCCAGCAGCTTAGGAGAGGGAAACACCATATATTTT.

J is TRBJ2-7 and V is TRBV4-1, with 7 bases fitting TRBD1. Germline lookup yields CDR1 MGHRA and CDR2 YSYEKL. The V gene end was trimmed by 0 bases and the J gene end by 7 bases; junction bases not matched to a gene: 9. The CDR3 runs to 15 residues. CDR3 amino acids: CASSQDRQGRGEQYF. CDR3 nucleotides: TGCGCCAGCAGCCAAGATCGACAGGGACGAGGGGAGCAGTACTTC.

The J gene is TRBJ1-6, the V gene TRBV19; TRBD1 might be the D (5 bases). The V end was cut by 0 bases, the J end by 4 bases, with 22 bases between. The CDR3 totals 20 residues. CDR1 LNHDA and CDR2 SQIVND come from the germline V gene (reference sequence). DNA of the CDR3: TGTGCCAGTAGTATAGACAGCGTTGTCCAGGGAGGGCCATATAATTCACCCCTCCACTTT. This translates into CASSIDSVVQGGPYNSPLHF.

The chain employs TRBV7-9 and TRBJ2-1, with 7 bases that match TRBD2. CDR1 is SEHNR, CDR2 FQNEAQ, per germline (reference sequence). Losses at the gene ends were 3 bases for V and 8 bases for J; bases not matched to a gene: 7. The CDR3 is 14 amino acids. In DNA form, the CDR3 reads TGTGCCAGCAGCTTGATGACTAGCATCCATGAGCAGTTCTTC. It translates to CASSLMTSIHEQFF.

The chain joins TRBV6-1 to TRBJ1-1; weak D call: TRBD1 (6 bases). The germline V and J ends were trimmed by 7 bases and 5 bases, with 14 bases remaining between them. Germline V gives CDR1 MNHNS, CDR2 SASEGT. This CDR3 contains 13 residues. CDR3 bases: TGTGCCAGCACAATCCGGGACACGACTGAAGCTTTCTTT. Translated: CASTIRDTTEAFF.

The chain employs TRBV2 and TRBJ1-3; possible D gene TRBD1, 6 bases. This CDR3 contains 16 residues. V lost 5 bases to trimming and J lost 3 bases, with 17 bases between them. CDR1 and CDR2 (germline): SNHLY, FYNNEI. The CDR3: CASSPGGRARGNTIYF. The CDR3 DNA follows: TGTGCCAGCAGTCCCGGGGGCAGGGCCCGTGGAAACACCATATATTTT.

The chain is built from TRBV5-6 and TRBJ1-6, with D possibly being TRBD1 (5 bases). V was trimmed by 0 bases and J by 0 bases, leaving 13 bases between them. Germline V CDR1 and CDR2: SGHDT, YYEEEE. CDR3 size: 18 residues. The chain's CDR3 is CASSLGGGKSSYNSPLHF. CDR3 in DNA: TGTGCCAGCAGCTTGGGTGGGGGAAAGAGCTCCTATAATTCACCCCTCCACTTT.

The genes are TRBV19 and TRBJ1-1; D gene uncertain. Trimming took 0 bases from V and 4 from J, leaving 15 bases between them. Germline CDR1 and CDR2: LNHDA and SQIVND (reference sequence). The CDR3 extends over 16 amino acids. This CDR3 reads CASSIDPGLIATEAFF. DNA for the CDR3: TGTGCCAGTAGTATAGATCCCGGACTAATCGCCACTGAAGCTTTCTTT. Combining the CDR3 with reference TRBV19 and TRBJ1-1 gives the whole variable domain DGGITQSPKYLFRKEGQNVTLSCEQNLNHDAMYWYRQDPGQGLRLIYYSQIVNDFQKGDIAEGYSVSREKKESFPLTVTSAQKNPTAFYLCASSIDPGLIATEAFFGQGTRLTVV.

The J gene is TRBJ2-2, the V gene TRBV18, with a weak D call TRBD1 (6 bases). This CDR3 spans 17 amino acids. Per the germline V gene, CDR1 is KGHSH and CDR2 is LQKENI. Trimming stripped 4 bases from V and 2 bases from J, with 17 bases between. CDR3 sequence reads: CASSLSSGTTNTGELFF. CDR3 nucleotide sequence: TGTGCCAGCTCACTATCGTCCGGGACAACAAACACCGGGGAGCTGTTTTTT.

The chain employs TRBV11-2 and TRBJ2-7; the D call may be TRBD1 or TRBD2 (5 bases each). The CDR3 runs 16 residues. V lost 1 base and J lost 0, with 13 bases in between. Germline CDR1 and CDR2: SGHAT and FQNNGV. CDR3 DNA sequence: TGTGCCAGCAGCTTAGTTGGGACGGGGAGCTCCTACGAGCAGTACTTC. The encoded protein is CASSLVGTGSSYEQYF.

V and J are TRBV27 and TRBJ1-3; unclear D gene. The CDR3 extends over 11 amino acids. Germline V gives CDR1 MNHEY, CDR2 SMNVEV (reference sequence). V was pared by 2 bases and J by 13 bases, with 9 bases between. In nucleotides, the CDR3 is TGTGCCAGCAGTTTAGGTGGGAAGATATATTTT. This gives the protein CASSLGGKIYF.

The chain couples TRBV2 to TRBJ1-1; TRBD1 aligns across 7 bases. The J segment lost 8 bases and the V segment lost 6 bases, leaving 9 bases of the junction unmatched. CDR1 SNHLY and CDR2 FYNNEI come from the germline V gene. CDR3 length equals 13 residues. The CDR3 DNA is TGTGCCAGCAGCGGGACAGCTAACGGAGAAGCTTTCTTT. Amino acid sequence: CASSGTANGEAFF.

This chain joins TRBV9 and TRBJ1-1, with D possibly matching TRBD1 (5 bases). Germline V lookup: CDR1 SGDLS, CDR2 YYNGEE. Trimming took 5 bases from V and 3 from J, leaving 17 bases between them. The CDR3 runs to 15 residues. The CDR3 DNA is TGTGCCAGCAGTCCTAGACAGCCCCCCGACACTGAAGCTTTCTTT. Translation gives CASSPRQPPDTEAFF. The full variable domain, in which reference TRBV9 and TRBJ1-1 provide the parts outside the CDR3, is DSGVTQTPKHLITATGQRVTLRCSPRSGDLSVYWYQQSLDQGLQFLIQYYNGEERAKGNILERFSAQQFPDLHSELNLSSLELGDSALYFCASSPRQPPDTEAFFGQGTRLTVV.

The rearrangement uses TRBV6-6 and TRBJ2-2; TRBD2 is a possible D gene (5 bases). Germline V gene lookup returns CDR1 MNHNY and CDR2 SVGAGI (reference sequence). This CDR3 region has 13 residues. Deletions cut 8 bases from V and 2 bases from J, with 9 bases between. The CDR3 sequence is CASVTTNTGELFF. The CDR3 bases are TGTGCCAGCGTGACTACCAACACCGGGGAGCTGTTTTTT.

Details on this clone: The sample holds other DNA sequences that translate to the same CDR3. This chain connects TRBV5-1 to TRBJ1-1; 7 bases match TRBD1. From germline, CDR1 is SGHRS and CDR2 YFSETQ. The ends lost 0 bases at V and 5 bases at J; junction bases unmatched: 13. The CDR3 runs to 17 residues. The CDR3 DNA reads TGCGCCAGCAGCTTGGGGTCCCGAGGGCCAGGGGGGACTGAAGCTTTCTTT. Amino acid sequence: CASSLGSRGPGGTEAFF.

There are a few counts of this clone. The rearrangement uses TRBV19 and TRBJ1-1, with D possibly being TRBD1 (5 bases). Trimming shortened V by 6 bases and J by 1 base, and 9 bases separated the two germline ends. The CDR3 has 13 residues. Germline V gives CDR1 LNHDA, CDR2 SQIVND (reference sequence). The CDR3 spells CASRTGENTEAFF. CDR3 DNA: TGTGCCAGTAGGACGGGGGAGAACACTGAAGCTTTCTTT.

The V gene is TRBV25-1, the J gene TRBJ2-7; TRBD1 is a possible D gene (6 bases). Trimming removed 5 bases at V and 4 bases at J, with 15 bases between. Germline-derived CDR1 and CDR2 are MGHDK and SYGVNS. The length of the CDR3 is 14 residues. This CDR3 reads CASSLGTPPYEQYF. The CDR3 DNA sequence: TGTGCCAGCAGTCTCGGGACACCCCCGTACGAGCAGTACTTC.

The chain is built from TRBV27 and TRBJ2-2; no clear D. V lost 3 bases and J lost 4, with 9 bases in between. Germline V gene data show CDR1 as MNHEY and CDR2 as SMNVEV (reference sequence). CDR3 size: 14 residues. The CDR3 spells CASSFVGFTGELFF. DNA for the CDR3: TGTGCCAGCAGTTTTGTAGGGTTCACCGGGGAGCTGTTTTTT.

The chain has TRBV6-1 and TRBJ1-2, with D unclear. Germline CDR1 MNHNS, CDR2 SASEGT. This CDR3 contains 14 residues. The ends were cut back, 6 bases at V and 4 bases at J, with 15 bases in the middle. The CDR3 DNA follows: TGTGCCAGCAGCATTTGGGCCCACCCCTATGGCTACACCTTC. Its translation is CASSIWAHPYGYTF.

The rearrangement links TRBV5-6 to TRBJ2-1; tentatively, D is TRBD1 (5 bases). The CDR3 sequence is 12 residues long. Trimming shortened V by 5 bases and J by 8 bases, and 11 bases separated the two germline ends. Germline V gene sequence: CDR1 SGHDT, CDR2 YYEEEE. CDR3 sequence reads: CASSPWGYEQFF. In DNA form, the CDR3 reads TGTGCCAGCAGTCCATGGGGCTATGAGCAGTTCTTC.

The rearrangement uses TRBV21-1 and TRBJ1-2. TRBV21-1 is a pseudogene segment. This CDR3 comprises 12 residues. CDR3 bases: TGTGCCAGCAGCTCCACCGAATTCGGGTACACCTTC. Translated: CASSSTEFGYTF.

This clone was found once. The chain links TRBV5-1 to TRBJ1-2, with 11 bases matching TRBD1. This CDR3 region has 18 residues. Germline trimming cut 0 bases from V and 4 bases from J; bases unmatched to any gene: 11. Germline assignment: CDR1 SGHRS and CDR2 YFSETQ. Written as DNA, the CDR3 is TGCGCCAGCAGCTTGGATGGACAGGGGGCACGTGGGATCTATGGCTACACCTTC. Translating it yields CASSLDGQGARGIYGYTF.

V and J are TRBV5-1 and TRBJ1-4; 7 nucleotides align to TRBD1. The CDR3 sequence is 15 residues long. Germline-derived CDR1 and CDR2 are SGHRS and YFSETQ. Unmatched junction bases numbered 8, after V lost 1 base and J lost 8 bases. This CDR3 is CASSLFPNRGEKLFF. CDR3 in DNA: TGCGCCAGCAGCTTGTTCCCGAACAGGGGAGAAAAACTGTTTTTT.

The V and J genes are TRBV5-1 and TRBJ2-7; 9 nucleotides agree with TRBD1. Trimming removed 2 bases from V and 2 bases from J; junction bases left unmatched: 2. Germline V gene sequence: CDR1 SGHRS, CDR2 YFSETQ. This CDR3 contains 14 residues. The CDR3 spells CASSFGTGTYEQYF. CDR3 DNA: TGCGCCAGCAGCTTCGGGACAGGGACCTACGAGCAGTACTTC.

This chain links TRBV11-3 with TRBJ2-3; D is unclear. The germline CDR1 and CDR2 sequences are SGHNT and YENEEA. The V end lost 5 bases, the J end lost 2 bases, and 8 bases lay between the germline ends. This CDR3 has 13 amino acids. CDR3 residues: CASSLRLTDTQYF. In DNA form, the CDR3 reads TGTGCCAGCAGCCTGCGCCTCACAGATACGCAGTATTTT. Looking up the rest from reference TRBV11-3 and TRBJ2-3 gives the full variable domain: EAGVVQSPRYKIIEKKQPVAFWCNPISGHNTLYWYLQNLGQGPELLIRYENEEAVDDSQLPKDRFSAERLKGVDSTLKIQPAELGDSAVYLCASSLRLTDTQYFGPGTRLTVL.